The 18 T cell receptor beta chains presented below share a single source sample, sequenced in a study of blood T cell repertoires in COVID-19. Some clones are missing from TCRdb's copy, which holds only in-frame ones; the method was immunoSEQ multiplex PCR. The sample holds approximately 190,000 clones, about four fifths seen once. The source material was peripheral blood. These receptors originate from a woman aged 60-75 years with COVID-19, enrolled during active disease.

Remarks on this clone: The junction differs from germline at one of its ends, possibly a read error. The chain uses TRBV6-1 and TRBJ2-2, with 11 bases lining up with TRBD2. The CDR3 has 17 residues. Looked up from germline, CDR1 is MNHNS and CDR2 is SASEGT. The CDR3 region has the DNA TGTGCCAGCAGTCAAGCCCGACTAGCGGGGATAGCCGGGGAGCTGTTTTTT. This encodes CASSQARLAGIAGELFF.

This clone was detected only a few times. This chain uses TRBV7-9 with TRBJ1-1; TRBD1 matches 7 bases. The CDR3 is 18 amino acids. Looked up from germline, CDR1 is SEHNR and CDR2 is FQNEAQ (reference sequence). V was pared by 5 bases and J by 1 base, with 16 bases of the junction left unmatched. The CDR3 reads CASSQLGQPSIGNTEAFF. Here the CDR3 DNA reads TGTGCCAGCAGCCAATTGGGACAGCCTTCAATAGGGAACACTGAAGCTTTCTTT.

This chain links TRBV7-3 with TRBJ2-1; D gene ambiguous. CDR1 is SGHTA, CDR2 FQGTGA, per germline. There are 15 residues in the CDR3. V was trimmed by 3 bases and J by 0 bases, leaving 9 bases between them. CDR3 sequence reads: CASSLGFVSYNEQFF. CDR3 nucleotide sequence: TGTGCCAGCAGCTTGGGCTTTGTCTCCTACAATGAGCAGTTCTTC.

V and J are TRBV29-1 and TRBJ1-1; a possible D gene is TRBD1 (6 bases). The germline CDR1 and CDR2 sequences are SQVTM and ANQGSEA. CDR3 length: 14 amino acids. The V and J ends lost 6 bases and 0 bases respectively, with 14 bases between them. CDR3 nucleotides: TGCAGCGTGCCAGGGGCGACCATGAACACTGAAGCTTTCTTT. Residues: CSVPGATMNTEAFF. Full variable domain (rest looked up from reference TRBV29-1 and TRBJ1-1): SAVISQKPSRDICQRGTSLTIQCQVDSQVTMMFWYRQQPGQSLTLIATANQGSEATYESGFVIDKFPISRPNLTFSTLTVSNMSPEDSSIYLCSVPGATMNTEAFFGQGTRLTVV.

J is TRBJ2-7 and V is TRBV5-1; D perhaps matches TRBD2 (6 bases). Germline CDR1 is SGHRS and CDR2 is YFSETQ. There are 15 residues in the CDR3. Trimming stripped 0 bases from V and 2 bases from J, with 12 bases between. CDR3 sequence reads: CASSLEGGLAYEQYF. The CDR3 bases are TGCGCCAGCAGCTTGGAAGGAGGGCTCGCCTACGAGCAGTACTTC.

This chain links TRBV5-1 with TRBJ2-5; 8 nucleotides line up with TRBD1. Losses at the gene ends were 4 bases for V and 4 bases for J; bases not matched to a gene: 6. This CDR3 is 14 amino acids long. Germline-derived CDR1 and CDR2 are SGHRS and YFSETQ. This CDR3 is CASSEQGVGETQYF. In DNA form, the CDR3 reads TGCGCCAGCAGCGAACAGGGGGTCGGAGAGACCCAGTACTTC. The whole variable domain, remainder taken from reference TRBV5-1 and TRBJ2-5, is KAGVTQTPRYLIKTRGQQVTLSCSPISGHRSVSWYQQTPGQGLQFLFEYFSETQRNKGNFPGRFSGRQFSNSRSEMNVSTLELGDSALYLCASSEQGVGETQYFGPGTRLLVL.

The V gene is TRBV27, the J gene TRBJ2-7, with 8 bases fitting TRBD1. V was clipped by 4 bases and J by 4 bases; unmatched bases: 6. CDR3 length equals 14 residues. From germline, CDR1 is MNHEY and CDR2 SMNVEV (reference sequence). The CDR3 DNA reads TGTGCCAGCAGTTCGCGGACAGGGTTGTACGAGCAGTACGTC. Translated: CASSSRTGLYEQYV.

The chain uses TRBV6-1 and TRBJ1-1; 7 bases are shared with TRBD1. CDR3 size: 13 residues. Germline V gene lookup returns CDR1 MNHNS and CDR2 SASEGT. J gave up 3 bases and V 3 bases, and 1 base lay outside the gene matches. The CDR3 DNA reads TGTGCCAGCAGTGACAGGGGGGACACTGAAGCTTTCTTT. This codes for CASSDRGDTEAFF.

The chain uses TRBV7-2 and TRBJ2-2; 7 nucleotides match TRBD2. The ends lost 5 bases at V and 3 bases at J; junction bases unmatched: 6. The germline CDR1 and CDR2 sequences are SGHTA and FQGNSA. The CDR3 has 15 residues. CDR3 sequence (DNA): TGTGCCAGCAGCCTGGGGGGGTCGTACACCGGGGAGCTGTTTTTT. Its protein is CASSLGGSYTGELFF.

The chain joins TRBV10-3 to TRBJ2-1; no reliable D call. Germline V gene sequence: CDR1 ENHRY, CDR2 SYGVKD. There are 15 residues in the CDR3. The ends were cut back, 4 bases at V and 0 bases at J, with 10 bases in the middle. The CDR3 protein is CAISAAVSSYNEQFF. The CDR3 DNA reads as TGTGCCATCAGTGCTGCGGTAAGCTCCTACAATGAGCAGTTCTTC.

In this sample, this clone turned up a few times. The V call is TRBV6-5, the J call TRBJ2-2; 8 positions agree with TRBD2. V lost 2 bases to trimming and J lost 6 bases; unmatched junction nucleotides: 5. CDR1 MNHEY and CDR2 SVGAGI come from the germline V gene. The CDR3 has 15 amino acids. This chain's CDR3 is CASSYLTSGAGELFF. The CDR3 DNA reads as TGTGCCAGCAGTTACCTCACTAGCGGAGCCGGGGAGCTGTTTTTT.

The CDR3 DNA follows: TGTGCCTGGAGGACCCGGGACAGGGAAGATCAGCCCCAGCATTTT. This encodes CAWRTRDREDQPQHF. V is TRBV30 and J is TRBJ1-5; 9 nucleotides match TRBD1. The CDR3 covers 15 residues. Germline V gene sequence: CDR1 GTSNPN, CDR2 SVGIG (reference sequence). J lost 5 bases, V lost 3 bases, and 8 bases had no gene match.

The V and J genes are TRBV11-2 and TRBJ1-5; D not resolved. The germline gives CDR1 SGHAT, CDR2 FQNNGV. The CDR3 is 13 residues long. Trimming removed 7 bases at V and 6 bases at J, with 13 bases between. DNA for the CDR3: TGTGCCAGCACCCTGGGAGCGGGTCAGCCCCAGCATTTT. This sequence encodes CASTLGAGQPQHF.

The chain has TRBV12-5 and TRBJ1-1; TRBD1 matches at 9 bases. Looked up from germline, CDR1 is LGHNT and CDR2 is FRNRAP. V was clipped by 1 base and J by 5 bases; unmatched bases: 8. The CDR3 spans 16 residues. This chain's CDR3 is CASGLERQGVGTEAFF. CDR3 in DNA: TGTGCTAGTGGTTTGGAAAGACAGGGGGTCGGGACTGAAGCTTTCTTT.

This rearrangement joins TRBV11-2 to TRBJ1-2, with D possibly matching TRBD1 (5 bases). Per the germline V gene, CDR1 is SGHAT and CDR2 is FQNNGV. This CDR3 spans 12 amino acids. Trimming left V 5 bases short and J 13 bases short, with 17 bases between. The CDR3 bases are TGTGCCAGCAGCCCGGACAACGCCCAATCCACCTTC. Its protein product is CASSPDNAQSTF.

The rearrangement uses TRBV12-5 and TRBJ2-3, with D possibly being TRBD1 (5 bases). V dropped 3 bases and J dropped 2 bases, with 9 bases sitting between them. The CDR3 totals 14 residues. Germline values: CDR1 LGHNT, CDR2 FRNRAP. The CDR3 here is CASGLGAFTDTQYF. CDR3 bases: TGTGCTAGTGGTTTAGGGGCTTTCACAGATACGCAGTATTTT.

The chain recombines TRBV28 with TRBJ1-1, with D possibly being TRBD1 (6 bases). The germline V and J ends were trimmed by 3 bases and 4 bases, with 21 bases remaining between them. CDR3 length: 17 residues. Germline V gene data show CDR1 as MDHEN and CDR2 as SYDVKM. The CDR3 DNA follows: TGTGCCAGCAGTTTCGAGGGGGGGTTCACGGGGTTCACTGAAGCTTTCTTT. The encoded protein is CASSFEGGFTGFTEAFF.

The chain combines TRBV5-1 with TRBJ2-1, with 9 bases aligning to TRBD2. The germline V gene has CDR1 SGHRS and CDR2 YFSETQ. J lost 4 bases, V lost 4 bases, and 9 bases had no gene match. This CDR3 is 16 amino acids long. CDR3 in amino acids: CASSREAGGGYNEQFF. CDR3 bases: TGCGCCAGCAGCCGGGAAGCGGGAGGAGGGTACAATGAGCAGTTCTTC. Full variable domain (missing parts from reference TRBV5-1 and TRBJ2-1): KAGVTQTPRYLIKTRGQQVTLSCSPISGHRSVSWYQQTPGQGLQFLFEYFSETQRNKGNFPGRFSGRQFSNSRSEMNVSTLELGDSALYLCASSREAGGGYNEQFFGPGTRLTVL.